This TCR beta chain stems from a study of blood T cell repertoires in COVID-19. Study information: Acute and convalescent COVID-19 specimens originated in the United States, Italy and Spain. The cDNA or gDNA used as material had been derived from T cells, B-cell-depleted T cells, or PBMCs.

In the source study's methods: Scientists estimated how many nucleated cells there were by amplifying reference gene primers. Only in-frame clones appear in the TCRdb table, and some are missing; sequencing was by immunoSEQ multiplex PCR. V and J calls and clone size come straight from that table; D and trimming were deduced from the DNA. The table records about 180,000 clones, about nine tenths of them present only once. The sample was peripheral blood. The source of this sequence is a woman aged 25 to 39 with acute or convalescent COVID-19.

CDR3 DNA: TGCGCCAGCAGCCCGGAAGGGAGCCTCTCCTACAATGAGCAGTTCTTC. Protein sequence: CASSPEGSLSYNEQFF. The chain links TRBV5-1 to TRBJ2-1; D possibly corresponds to TRBD2 (5 bases). Germline V lookup: CDR1 SGHRS, CDR2 YFSETQ. Trimming left V 4 bases short and J 0 bases short, with 14 bases between. The CDR3 covers 16 residues. The whole variable domain, filled in from reference TRBV5-1 and TRBJ2-1, reads KAGVTQTPRYLIKTRGQQVTLSCSPISGHRSVSWYQQTPGQGLQFLFEYFSETQRNKGNFPGRFSGRQFSNSRSEMNVSTLELGDSALYLCASSPEGSLSYNEQFFGPGTRLTVL.